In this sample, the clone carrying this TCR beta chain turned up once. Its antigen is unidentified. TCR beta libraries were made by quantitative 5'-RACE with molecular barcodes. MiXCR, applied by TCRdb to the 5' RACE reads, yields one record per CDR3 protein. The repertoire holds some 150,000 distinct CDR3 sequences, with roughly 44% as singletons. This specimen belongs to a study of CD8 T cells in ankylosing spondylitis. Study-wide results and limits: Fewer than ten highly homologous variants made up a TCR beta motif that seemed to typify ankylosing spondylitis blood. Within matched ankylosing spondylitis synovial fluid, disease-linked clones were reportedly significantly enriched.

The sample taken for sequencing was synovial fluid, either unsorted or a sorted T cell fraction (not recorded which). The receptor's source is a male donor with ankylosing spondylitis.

The CDR3 is CSARPGQGPYNEQFF. As DNA, the CDR3 is TGCAGTGCTAGACCCGGACAGGGGCCTTACAATGAGCAGTTCTTC. The chain uses TRBV20-1 and TRBJ2-1; 9 bases are shared with TRBD1. The CDR3 is 15 residues long. CDR1 is DFQATT, CDR2 SNEGSKA, per germline (reference sequence). V trimming: 2 bases; J trimming: 4 bases; junction bases outside the gene matches: 6.